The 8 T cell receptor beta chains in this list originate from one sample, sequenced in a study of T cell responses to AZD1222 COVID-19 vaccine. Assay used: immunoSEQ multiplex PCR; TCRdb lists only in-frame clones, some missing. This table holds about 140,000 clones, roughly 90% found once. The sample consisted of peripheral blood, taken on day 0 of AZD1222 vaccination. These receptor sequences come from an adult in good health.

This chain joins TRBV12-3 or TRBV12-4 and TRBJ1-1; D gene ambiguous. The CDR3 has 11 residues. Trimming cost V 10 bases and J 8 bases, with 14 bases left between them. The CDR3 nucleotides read TGTGCCACCTCCGCCGAGGGCGAAGCTTTCTTT. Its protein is CATSAEGEAFF.

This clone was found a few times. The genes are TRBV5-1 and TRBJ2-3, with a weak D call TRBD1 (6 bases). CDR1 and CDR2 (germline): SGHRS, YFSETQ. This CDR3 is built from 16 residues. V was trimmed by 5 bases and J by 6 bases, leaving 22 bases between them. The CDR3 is CASSPGQSLLGDTQYF. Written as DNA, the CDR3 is TGCGCCAGCAGTCCTGGACAGTCCCTATTAGGGGATACGCAGTATTTT.

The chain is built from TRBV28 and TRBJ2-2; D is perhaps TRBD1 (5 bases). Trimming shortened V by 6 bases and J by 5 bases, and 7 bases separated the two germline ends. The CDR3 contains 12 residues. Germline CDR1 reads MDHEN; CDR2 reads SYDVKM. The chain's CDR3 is CASRGRTGELFF. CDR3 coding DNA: TGTGCCAGCAGGGGGCGAACCGGGGAGCTGTTTTTT.

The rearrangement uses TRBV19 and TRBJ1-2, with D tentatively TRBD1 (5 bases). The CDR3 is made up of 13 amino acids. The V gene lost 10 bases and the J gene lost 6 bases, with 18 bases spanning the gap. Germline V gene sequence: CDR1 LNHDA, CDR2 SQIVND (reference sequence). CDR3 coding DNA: TGTGCCACTCTGACGACAAGGGGAGATGGCTACACCTTC. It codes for CATLTTRGDGYTF.

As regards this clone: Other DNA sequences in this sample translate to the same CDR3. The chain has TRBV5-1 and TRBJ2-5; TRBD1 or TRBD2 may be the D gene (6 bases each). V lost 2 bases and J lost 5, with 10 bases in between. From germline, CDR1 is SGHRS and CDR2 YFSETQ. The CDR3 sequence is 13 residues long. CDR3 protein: CASSLRGGETQYF. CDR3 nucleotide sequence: TGCGCCAGCAGCTTACGAGGGGGGGAGACCCAGTACTTC.

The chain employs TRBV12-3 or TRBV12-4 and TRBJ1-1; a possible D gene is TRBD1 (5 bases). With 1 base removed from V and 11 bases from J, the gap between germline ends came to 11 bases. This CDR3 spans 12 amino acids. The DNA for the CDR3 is TGTGCCAGCAGTTTAGTTGGGACTGGCGCTTTCTTT. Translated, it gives CASSLVGTGAFF.

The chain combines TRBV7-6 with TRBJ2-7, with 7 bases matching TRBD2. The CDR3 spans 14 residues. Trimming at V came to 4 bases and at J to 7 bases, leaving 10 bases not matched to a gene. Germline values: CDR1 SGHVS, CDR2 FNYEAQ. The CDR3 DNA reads TGTGCCAGCAGCTCCCGCAGGGAAGCGGGGGAGCAGTACTTC. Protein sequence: CASSSRREAGEQYF.

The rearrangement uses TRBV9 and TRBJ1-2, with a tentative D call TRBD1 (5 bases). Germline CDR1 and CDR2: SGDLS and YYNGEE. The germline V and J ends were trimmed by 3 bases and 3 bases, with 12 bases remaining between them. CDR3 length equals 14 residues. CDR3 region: CASSGGGIYYGYTF. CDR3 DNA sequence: TGTGCCAGCAGCGGCGGGGGGATTTACTATGGCTACACCTTC.